The rows below give T cell receptor beta chains drawn from one sample of a study of shared T cell receptors in the human thymus. The data were produced by immunoSEQ multiplex PCR, yet TCRdb's version contains in-frame clones alone and is incomplete. Of about 380,000 clones in the sample, 95% were seen once. The sample taken for sequencing was thymocytes. The receptors originated from a human donor. CDR3s include the opening cysteine and the closing phenylalanine or tryptophan. The D gene is left open where the match is weak. Not all rows give a size; the values are once, few, many and, for expanded clones, a class.

cdr3_nt cdr3_aa clone_size j_call v_call d_call
TGTGCCAGCAGCCTGCGCCGGGGGGTAGAGGGAAACACCATATATTTT CASSLRRGVEGNTIYF few TRBJ1-3 TRBV9 -
TGCGCCAGCAGCGCGACCAGGACTAGCGGGCAAGAGACCCAGTACTTC CASSATRTSGQETQYF once TRBJ2-5 TRBV5-1 TRBD2
TGTGCCAGCAGGGTCACAGGGTGGAGCTACGAGCAGTACTTC CASRVTGWSYEQYF - TRBJ2-7 TRBV6-1 -
TGTGCCAGCAGTCAGTGGGCAGGGGGCAATGACTATGGCTACACCTTC CASSQWAGGNDYGYTF - TRBJ1-2 TRBV27 TRBD1
TGTGCCAGCAGCCTAGCGGGAGTCCGCACAGATACGCAGTATTTT CASSLAGVRTDTQYF - TRBJ2-3 TRBV5-6 TRBD2
TGTGCCAGCAGCTCCGCTGGCAGCGCGACGTCAGAGCAGTACTTC CASSSAGSATSEQYF - TRBJ2-7 TRBV28 -
TGCGCCAGCAGCTTACTAGCGGGTCAAGGTGAGCAGTTCTTC CASSLLAGQGEQFF - TRBJ2-1 TRBV5-1 TRBD2
TGTGCCAGCAGCTTAGAGCGGGACCGCTACGAGCAGTACTTC CASSLERDRYEQYF - TRBJ2-7 TRBV11-2 -
TGTGCCAGCAGCTTAGGGGCTGGGCGGGGGACAGGGAGGATGGATGGCTACACCTTC CASSLGAGRGTGRMDGYTF - TRBJ1-2 TRBV7-3 TRBD1
TGTGCCAGCAGCTTAGTTGCTCGGGGACAATTGGGTGGCTACACCTTC CASSLVARGQLGGYTF - TRBJ1-2 TRBV7-8 -
TGTGCCTGGAGTGTACGTTATAGCGACCAGGGCTACGAGCAGTACTTC CAWSVRYSDQGYEQYF - TRBJ2-7 TRBV30 -
TGTGCCAGCTTGGATCAACTAGAGGAAGGGGGCAATCAGCCCCAGCATTTT CASLDQLEEGGNQPQHF - TRBJ1-5 TRBV5-8 -
TGTGCCAGCAGCTTAGGTTGGTCGGAAATCTACAATGAGCAGTTCTTC CASSLGWSEIYNEQFF once TRBJ2-1 TRBV11-3 -
TGTGCCAGCAGCTTGGGGGTGGCGGGAGGGCCCACAGATACGCAGTATTTT CASSLGVAGGPTDTQYF - TRBJ2-3 TRBV5-8 TRBD2
TGTGCCAGCAGCTTAGTTCCAGAAACAGGGGGACTTTACAATGAGCAGTTCTTC CASSLVPETGGLYNEQFF - TRBJ2-1 TRBV7-9 TRBD1
TGTGCCAGCAGCCCCAGGACTATCCGGAGCTACGAGCAGTACTTC CASSPRTIRSYEQYF once TRBJ2-7 TRBV7-9 -
TGTGCCAGCAGGCGGGAAGAGACCCAGTACTTC CASRREETQYF - TRBJ2-5 TRBV11-1 -
TGTGCCAGTAATGCGGGAGAGACCCCTGGCACAGATACGCAGTATTTT CASNAGETPGTDTQYF - TRBJ2-3 TRBV19 TRBD2
TGTGCCAGCAGTTTATCAAGGGCCAGTTTGGGCTTCAATCAGCCCCAGCATTTT CASSLSRASLGFNQPQHF - TRBJ1-5 TRBV27 -
TGTGCCAGCAGTTACTCGAAGGGCCCCTACAATGAGCAGTTCTTC CASSYSKGPYNEQFF - TRBJ2-1 TRBV6-5 -
TGTGCCAGCTCATTTCAGACTCCTAGACCCTACGAGCAGTACTTC CASSFQTPRPYEQYF - TRBJ2-7 TRBV18 -
TGTGCCAGCAGTTTAGATAACCGGGACAGGGGTGTGTTGACTGAAGCTTTCTTT CASSLDNRDRGVLTEAFF - TRBJ1-1 TRBV2 TRBD1
TGTGCCAGCAGTTTAAGTGGACGGGATAAGGGTCAGCCCCAGCATTTT CASSLSGRDKGQPQHF - TRBJ1-5 TRBV27 -
TGTGCCAGCACCCCGCCTCGGACAGCCAAAAACATTCAGTACTTC CASTPPRTAKNIQYF - TRBJ2-4 TRBV7-9 -
TGTGCCAGCAGTGAAGGGCGAGGCAACTACTACGAGCAGTACTTC CASSEGRGNYYEQYF - TRBJ2-7 TRBV2 -
TGTGCCAGCTCACCAGCGGACAGGCAAATAAAAGAAAAACTGTTTTTT CASSPADRQIKEKLFF - TRBJ1-4 TRBV18 TRBD1
TGTGCCAGTAGTCCCAGACTAGCGGGTGAATACAATGAGCAGTTCTTC CASSPRLAGEYNEQFF - TRBJ2-1 TRBV19 TRBD2
TGTGCCAGCAGCCTATTGCACAGAACTAATCAGCCCCAGCATTTT CASSLLHRTNQPQHF - TRBJ1-5 TRBV5-5 -
TGTGCCAGCAGCCGGGACGGGACAGGGGGCGGCAATGAGCAGTTCTTC CASSRDGTGGGNEQFF once TRBJ2-1 TRBV11-3 TRBD1
TGTGCCAGCAGTCCCCACCTTGGGCTAGCGGAGCCCCCGTTAGAGACCCAGTACTTC CASSPHLGLAEPPLETQYF - TRBJ2-5 TRBV27 TRBD2
TGTGCCAGTAGTATGGGAGAGACCCAGTACTTC CASSMGETQYF - TRBJ2-5 TRBV19 -
TGTGCCAGCAGTGAAGGTTTAGTAGAGACCCAGTACTTC CASSEGLVETQYF - TRBJ2-5 TRBV6-1 -
TGTGCCAGCAGCTCCCGGGACGGCACTCCGGAGGGGGTGGATGAGCAGTTCTTC CASSSRDGTPEGVDEQFF - TRBJ2-1 TRBV9 -
TGTGCCAGCAGCTTAGCTTCAGGGGGCCCTGAAGCTTTCTTT CASSLASGGPEAFF - TRBJ1-1 TRBV7-9 TRBD1
TGTGCCTGGAGGGGCCAAGGTCCCAGGGACTACGAGCAGTACTTC CAWRGQGPRDYEQYF once TRBJ2-7 TRBV30 -
TGCGCCAGGAGACTAGCGGGATTGTTAAGGTCTGAGACCCAGTACTTC CARRLAGLLRSETQYF - TRBJ2-5 TRBV23-1 TRBD2
TGTGCCAGCAGCCTGACCTGGGGACCGGAACAGGGGATGAACACTGAAGCTTTCTTT CASSLTWGPEQGMNTEAFF - TRBJ1-1 TRBV28 TRBD1
TGTGCCAGCAGCTTGGGTACACCAGGCCCTACCAGCACAGATACGCAGTATTTT CASSLGTPGPTSTDTQYF - TRBJ2-3 TRBV5-4 -
TGTGCCAGCAGTTTACCGGGACAGGGGAACTATGAGCAGTTCTTC CASSLPGQGNYEQFF - TRBJ2-1 TRBV28 TRBD1
TGCGCCAGCAGCTTGGGCCTGATCATTAGGGGGGAAACAGATACGCAGTATTTT CASSLGLIIRGETDTQYF - TRBJ2-3 TRBV5-1 -
TGTGCCACCAGCAGAGGGGACTTGTACAATGAGCAGTTCTTC CATSRGDLYNEQFF - TRBJ2-1 TRBV15 -
TGTGCCAGCAGTTCTACTCCAGCCTACTATGGCTACACCTTC CASSSTPAYYGYTF - TRBJ1-2 TRBV28 -